The clone carrying this TCR beta chain occurred many times. TRAV and TRBV primers primed cDNA for both TCRalpha and TCRbeta. TCR amplification used 15 to 20 PCR cycles, a constant-region primer and a V-primer adapter. TCRdb itself ran the reads through MiXCR, one entry per CDR3 protein. The sample has 80,000 to 90,000 distinct CDR3 sequences; 15% to 20% are singletons. This sample is drawn from a study of low-dose radiotherapy and immunotherapy resistance in tumors. The time point is: before trial treatment. CDR3 length equals 16 residues. The V and J ends lost 1 base and 5 bases respectively, with 18 bases between them. Germline-derived CDR1 and CDR2 are SEHNR and FQNEAQ (reference sequence).

The TCR sequence derives from a male donor with prostate cancer. V is TRBV7-9 and J is TRBJ2-7; possibly TRBD1 or TRBD2 for D (7 bases each). The source was PBMCs, collected before treatment. This CDR3 reads CASSLVMVGGGDEQYF. CDR3 in DNA: TGTGCCAGCAGCTTAGTTATGGTGGGAGGGGGCGACGAGCAGTACTTC.